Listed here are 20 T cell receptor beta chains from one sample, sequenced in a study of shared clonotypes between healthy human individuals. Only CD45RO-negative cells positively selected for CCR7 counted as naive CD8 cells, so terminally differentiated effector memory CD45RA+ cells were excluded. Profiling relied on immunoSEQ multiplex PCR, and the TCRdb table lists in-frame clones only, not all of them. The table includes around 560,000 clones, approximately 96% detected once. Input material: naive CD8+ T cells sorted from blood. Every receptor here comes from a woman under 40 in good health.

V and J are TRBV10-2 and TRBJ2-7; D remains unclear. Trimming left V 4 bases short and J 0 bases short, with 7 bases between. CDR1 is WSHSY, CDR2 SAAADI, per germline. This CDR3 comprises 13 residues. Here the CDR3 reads CASSAVSSYEQYF. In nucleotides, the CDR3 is TGCGCCAGCAGTGCGGTTTCCTCCTACGAGCAGTACTTC.

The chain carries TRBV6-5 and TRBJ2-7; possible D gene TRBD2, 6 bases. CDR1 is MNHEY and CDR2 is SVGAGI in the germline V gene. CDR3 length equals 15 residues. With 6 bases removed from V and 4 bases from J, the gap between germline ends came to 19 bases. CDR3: CASSSASLAPYEQYF. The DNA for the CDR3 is TGTGCCAGCAGCTCCGCCTCGCTAGCGCCGTACGAGCAGTACTTC.

As DNA, the CDR3 is TGTGCCAGCAGTGAATGGGACAGTCAAGCTTTCTTT. Translating it yields CASSEWDSQAFF. The rearrangement uses TRBV6-1 and TRBJ1-1; TRBD1 agrees at 7 bases. Losses at the gene ends were 2 bases for V and 9 bases for J; bases not matched to a gene: 3. Germline V gene data show CDR1 as MNHNS and CDR2 as SASEGT. CDR3 length: 12 amino acids.

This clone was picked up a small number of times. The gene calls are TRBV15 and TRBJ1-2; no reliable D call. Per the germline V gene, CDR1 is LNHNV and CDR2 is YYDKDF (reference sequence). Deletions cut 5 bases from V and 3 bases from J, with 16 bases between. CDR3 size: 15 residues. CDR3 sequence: CATSETSGWYYGYTF. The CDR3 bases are TGTGCCACCAGCGAGACATCCGGATGGTACTATGGCTACACCTTC.

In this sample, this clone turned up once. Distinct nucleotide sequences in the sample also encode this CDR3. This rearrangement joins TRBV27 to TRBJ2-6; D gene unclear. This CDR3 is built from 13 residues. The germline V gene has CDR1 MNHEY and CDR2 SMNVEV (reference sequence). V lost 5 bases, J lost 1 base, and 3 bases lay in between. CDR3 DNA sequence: TGTGCCAGCAGTCTTTCTGGGGCCAACGTCCTGACTTTC. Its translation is CASSLSGANVLTF.

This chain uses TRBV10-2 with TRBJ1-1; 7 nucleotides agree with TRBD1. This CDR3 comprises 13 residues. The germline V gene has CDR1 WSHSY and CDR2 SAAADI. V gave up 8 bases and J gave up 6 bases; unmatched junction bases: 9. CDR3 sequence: CASGGDRAAEAFF. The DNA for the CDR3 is TGCGCCAGCGGGGGAGACAGGGCGGCTGAAGCTTTCTTT.

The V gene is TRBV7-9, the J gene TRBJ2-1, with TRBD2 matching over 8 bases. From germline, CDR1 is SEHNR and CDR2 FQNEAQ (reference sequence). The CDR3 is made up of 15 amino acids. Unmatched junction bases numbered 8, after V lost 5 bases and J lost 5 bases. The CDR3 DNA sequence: TGTGCCAGCAGCGGTAGCGGGACAACCCACAATGAGCAGTTCTTC. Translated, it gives CASSGSGTTHNEQFF.

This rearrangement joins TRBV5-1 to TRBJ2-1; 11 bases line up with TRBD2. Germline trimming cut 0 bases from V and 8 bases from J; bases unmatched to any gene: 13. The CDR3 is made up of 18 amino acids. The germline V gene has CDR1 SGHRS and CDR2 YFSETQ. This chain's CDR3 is CASSLVPYSGRAVDEQFF. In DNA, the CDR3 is TGCGCCAGCAGCTTGGTTCCTTATAGCGGGAGGGCCGTAGATGAGCAGTTCTTC. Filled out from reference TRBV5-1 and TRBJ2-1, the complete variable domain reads KAGVTQTPRYLIKTRGQQVTLSCSPISGHRSVSWYQQTPGQGLQFLFEYFSETQRNKGNFPGRFSGRQFSNSRSEMNVSTLELGDSALYLCASSLVPYSGRAVDEQFFGPGTRLTVL.

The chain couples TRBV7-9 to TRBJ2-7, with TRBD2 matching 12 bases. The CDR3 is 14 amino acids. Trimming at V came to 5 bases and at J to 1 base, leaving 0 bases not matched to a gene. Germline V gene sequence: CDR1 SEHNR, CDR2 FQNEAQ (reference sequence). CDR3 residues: CASSGTSGSYEQYF. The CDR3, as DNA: TGTGCCAGCAGCGGGACTAGCGGGTCCTACGAGCAGTACTTC.

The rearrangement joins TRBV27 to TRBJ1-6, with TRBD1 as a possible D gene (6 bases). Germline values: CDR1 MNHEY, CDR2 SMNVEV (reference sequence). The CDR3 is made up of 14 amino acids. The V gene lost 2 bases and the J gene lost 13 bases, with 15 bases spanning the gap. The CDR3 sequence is CASSLGGAGQPLHF. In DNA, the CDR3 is TGTGCCAGCAGTTTAGGGGGGGCTGGTCAGCCCCTCCACTTT.

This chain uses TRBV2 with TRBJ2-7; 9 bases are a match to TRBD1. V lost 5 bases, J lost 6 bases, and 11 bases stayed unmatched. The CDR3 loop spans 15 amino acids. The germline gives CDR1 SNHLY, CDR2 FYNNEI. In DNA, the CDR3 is TGTGCCAGCAGTTCTCCGCGGGACAGGGCATCCGAGCAGTACTTC. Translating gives CASSSPRDRASEQYF.

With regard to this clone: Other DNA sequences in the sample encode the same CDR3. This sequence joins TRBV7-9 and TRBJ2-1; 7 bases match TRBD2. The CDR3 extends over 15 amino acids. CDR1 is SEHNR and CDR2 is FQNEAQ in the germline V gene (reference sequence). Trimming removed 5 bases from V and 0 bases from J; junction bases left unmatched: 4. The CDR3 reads CASSPSGSSYNEQFF. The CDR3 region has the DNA TGTGCCAGCAGCCCTAGCGGTAGCTCCTACAATGAGCAGTTCTTC.

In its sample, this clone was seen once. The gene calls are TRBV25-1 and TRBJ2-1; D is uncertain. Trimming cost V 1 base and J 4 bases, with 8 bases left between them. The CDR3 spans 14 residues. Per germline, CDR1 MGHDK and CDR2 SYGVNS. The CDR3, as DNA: TGTGCCAGCAGTGAATTCGGCGGATACAATGAGCAGTTCTTC. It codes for CASSEFGGYNEQFF.

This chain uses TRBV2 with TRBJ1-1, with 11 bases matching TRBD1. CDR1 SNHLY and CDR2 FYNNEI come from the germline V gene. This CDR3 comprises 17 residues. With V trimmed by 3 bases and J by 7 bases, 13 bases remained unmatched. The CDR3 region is CASSEWTGGLPGIEAFF. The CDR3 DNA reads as TGTGCCAGCAGTGAGTGGACAGGGGGCCTTCCTGGGATTGAAGCTTTCTTT.

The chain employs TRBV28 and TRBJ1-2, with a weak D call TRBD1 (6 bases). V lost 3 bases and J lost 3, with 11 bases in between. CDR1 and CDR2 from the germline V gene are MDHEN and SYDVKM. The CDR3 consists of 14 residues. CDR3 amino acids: CASSLGGRYYGYTF. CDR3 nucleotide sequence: TGTGCCAGCAGTTTGGGGGGGCGCTACTATGGCTACACCTTC.

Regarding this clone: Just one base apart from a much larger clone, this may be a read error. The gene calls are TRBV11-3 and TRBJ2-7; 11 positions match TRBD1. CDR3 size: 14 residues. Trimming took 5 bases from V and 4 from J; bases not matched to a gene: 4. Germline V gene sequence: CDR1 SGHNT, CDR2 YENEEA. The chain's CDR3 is CASSAGTGGYEQYF. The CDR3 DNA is TGTGCCAGCAGCGCCGGGACAGGGGGGTACGAGCAGTACTTC.

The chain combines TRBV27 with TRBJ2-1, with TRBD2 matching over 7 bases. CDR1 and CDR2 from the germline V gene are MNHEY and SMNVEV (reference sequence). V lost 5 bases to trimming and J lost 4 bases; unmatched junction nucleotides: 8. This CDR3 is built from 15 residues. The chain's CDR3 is CASSNAGAGYNEQFF. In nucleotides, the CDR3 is TGTGCCAGCAGTAACGCGGGAGCTGGTTACAATGAGCAGTTCTTC.

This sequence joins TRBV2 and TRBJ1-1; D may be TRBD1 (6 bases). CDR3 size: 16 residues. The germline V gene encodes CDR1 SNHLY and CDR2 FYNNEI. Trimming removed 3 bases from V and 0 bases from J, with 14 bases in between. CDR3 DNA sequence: TGTGCCAGCAGTGAGCCGGATACAGGGATGAACACTGAAGCTTTCTTT. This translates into CASSEPDTGMNTEAFF. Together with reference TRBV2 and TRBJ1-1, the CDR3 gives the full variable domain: EPEVTQTPSHQVTQMGQEVILRCVPISNHLYFYWYRQILGQKVEFLVSFYNNEISEKSEIFDDQFSVERPDGSNFTLKIRSTKLEDSAMYFCASSEPDTGMNTEAFFGQGTRLTVV.

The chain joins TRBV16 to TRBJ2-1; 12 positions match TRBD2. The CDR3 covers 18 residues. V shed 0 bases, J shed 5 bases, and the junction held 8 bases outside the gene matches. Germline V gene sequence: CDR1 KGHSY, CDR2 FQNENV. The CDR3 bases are TGTGCCAGCAGCCAATCGCGGACTAGCGGGGATAAAAACAATGAGCAGTTCTTC. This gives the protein CASSQSRTSGDKNNEQFF.

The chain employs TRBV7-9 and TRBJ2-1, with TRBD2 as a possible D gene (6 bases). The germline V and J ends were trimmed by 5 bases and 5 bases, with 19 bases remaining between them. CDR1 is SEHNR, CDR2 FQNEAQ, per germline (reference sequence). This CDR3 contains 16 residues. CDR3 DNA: TGTGCCAGCAGCCCAACTGGGCGGGGAGCGAACAATGAGCAGTTCTTC. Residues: CASSPTGRGANNEQFF.